A selection of T cell receptor beta chains follows, all from one sample in a study of T cells after somatic rescue of genetic block. Here immunoSEQ multiplex PCR was the method, and the copy in TCRdb shows in-frame clones only, minus some. The repertoire includes about 14,000 clones, approximately 79% of them detected once, and around 20% sits in the top ten. The sequencing sample was made of peripheral blood mononuclear cells (PBMCs). The receptors were sampled from a boy aged 5-17 years. CDR3s include the opening cysteine and the closing phenylalanine or tryptophan. The D gene is left open where the match is weak. For some rows the clone size is stated as once, few or many, or as a class when expanded; others skip it.

TRBV30	.	.	TRBJ2-6	CAWSFADRVSGANVLTF	TGTGCCTGGAGCTTTGCGGATAGAGTCTCTGGGGCCAACGTCCTGACTTTC
TRBV30	TRBD2	.	TRBJ2-7	CAWSLGLAVHEQYF	TGTGCCTGGAGTCTAGGCCTAGCGGTCCACGAGCAATACTTC
TRBV4-2	.	.	TRBJ1-2	CASSQSSWLNYGYTF	TGTGCCAGCAGCCAAAGTAGTTGGCTTAACTATGGCTACACCTTC
TRBV6-6	TRBD1	.	TRBJ1-6	CASRQGQGAVSPLHF	TGTGCCAGCAGACAGGGACAGGGGGCTGTCTCACCCCTCCACTTT
TRBV25-1	.	.	TRBJ2-2	CASRRNGELFF	TGTGCCAGCAGGCGGAACGGGGAGCTGTTTTTT
TRBV29-1	.	few	TRBJ2-7	CSVEATGWGRGSYEQYF	TGCAGCGTTGAAGCTACCGGATGGGGGCGAGGCTCCTACGAGCAGTACTTC
TRBV6-1	TRBD2	.	TRBJ2-1	CASSEELAGDSYNEQFF	TGTGCCAGCAGTGAAGAGCTAGCGGGGGATAGCTACAATGAGCAGTTCTTC
TRBV6-6	TRBD1	.	TRBJ1-1	CASSAGTGAPEAFF	TGTGCCAGCAGTGCCGGGACAGGGGCCCCTGAAGCTTTCTTT
TRBV6-6	.	once	TRBJ1-1	CASSASGGPETEAFF	TGTGCCAGCAGTGCCTCCGGGGGGCCGGAGACTGAAGCTTTCTTT
TRBV5-1	.	.	TRBJ1-2	CASSLFPGKDYGYTF	TGCGCCAGCAGCTTGTTTCCGGGGAAAGACTATGGCTACACCTTC
TRBV27	TRBD2	.	TRBJ2-3	CASSPTSGRANTQYF	TGTGCCAGCAGTCCAACTAGCGGGAGGGCTAATACGCAGTATTTT
TRBV10-3	TRBD2	.	TRBJ2-2	CAIGGLAGAGELFF	TGTGCCATCGGGGGACTAGCGGGGGCCGGGGAGCTGTTTTTT
TRBV7-2	TRBD2	.	TRBJ2-5	CASSLSSGRAPEETQYF	TGTGCCAGCAGCTTAAGTAGCGGGAGAGCCCCGGAAGAGACCCAGTACTTC
TRBV11-2	.	.	TRBJ1-2	CASSLDQHLIYGYTF	TGTGCCAGCAGCTTAGATCAGCACCTCATCTATGGCTACACCTTC
TRBV29-1	TRBD1	.	TRBJ1-2	CSVEDQDRGFYGYTF	TGCAGCGTTGAAGATCAAGACAGGGGTTTCTATGGCTACACCTTC
TRBV28	.	.	TRBJ1-5	CASRTGNQPQHF	TGTGCCAGCAGAACAGGGAATCAGCCCCAGCATTTT
TRBV6-6	.	.	TRBJ1-3	CASSYSGVNSGNTIYF	TGTGCCAGCAGTTACTCGGGCGTTAACTCTGGAAACACCATATATTTT
TRBV6-6	.	.	TRBJ1-6	CASSYSANSPLHF	TGTGCCAGCAGTTACTCGGCGAATTCACCCCTCCACTTT
TRBV28	.	.	TRBJ2-1	CASSSSGAHNEQFF	TGTGCCAGCAGTTCATCGGGGGCCCACAATGAGCAGTTCTTC
TRBV28	.	.	TRBJ1-2	CASTLLGGAVMGYTF	TGTGCCAGCACCCTTCTGGGGGGTGCCGTCATGGGCTACACCTTC
TRBV18	.	.	TRBJ1-1	CASSYRVNTEAFF	TGTGCCAGCTCATACAGGGTGAACACTGAAGCTTTCTTT
TRBV10-3	TRBD2	.	TRBJ2-2	CAIRPSGGNTGELFF	TGTGCCATCAGACCTAGCGGGGGGAACACCGGGGAGCTGTTTTTT
TRBV25-1	TRBD1	.	TRBJ2-1	CASSVPGTASYNEQFF	TGTGCCAGCAGTGTCCCCGGGACAGCGTCCTACAATGAGCAGTTCTTC
TRBV5-1	TRBD1	once	TRBJ1-6	CASSLGLNRQGANSPLHF	TGCGCCAGCAGCTTGGGTCTTAATAGACAGGGTGCAAATTCACCCCTCCACTTT
TRBV7-3	.	once	TRBJ2-7	CASSSPEGVREQYF	TGTGCCAGCAGCTCCCCGGAGGGAGTGCGGGAGCAGTACTTC
TRBV7-3	.	.	TRBJ2-7	CASSFGPLSSYEQYF	TGTGCCAGCAGCTTTGGGCCTCTTAGCTCCTACGAGCAGTACTTC
TRBV11-3	.	.	TRBJ1-1	CASSLEGGTEAFF	TGTGCCAGCAGCTTAGAGGGGGGCACTGAAGCTTTCTTT
TRBV2	TRBD1	few	TRBJ2-7	CASSKQTGNYEQYF	TGTGCCAGCTCCAAACAGACAGGGAACTACGAGCAGTACTTC
TRBV11-3	.	once	TRBJ2-1	CASSFSTGSYNEQFF	TGTGCCAGCAGCTTTTCCACAGGTTCCTACAATGAGCAGTTCTTC
TRBV7-3	.	.	TRBJ1-6	CASSTPPQSPLHF	TGTGCCAGCAGCACCCCGCCCCAATCACCCCTCCACTTT
TRBV4-1	.	.	TRBJ2-1	CASSQYRGDNEQFF	TGCGCCAGCAGCCAATATAGGGGGGACAATGAGCAGTTCTTC
TRBV30	.	medium-sized	TRBJ1-5	CAWSASRVGNQPQHF	TGTGCCTGGAGTGCCTCTAGGGTTGGCAATCAGCCCCAGCATTTT
TRBV19	TRBD1	.	TRBJ1-5	CASRDRGNQPQHF	TGTGCCAGTAGGGACAGGGGCAATCAGCCCCAGCATTTT
TRBV30	.	.	TRBJ1-2	CAWEGGKYGYTF	TGTGCCTGGGAGGGCGGGAAATATGGCTACACCTTC
TRBV30	.	.	TRBJ2-1	CAWSVASVAYNEQFF	TGTGCCTGGAGTGTGGCGAGCGTAGCCTACAATGAGCAGTTCTTC
TRBV19	.	.	TRBJ2-5	CASSIILKETQYF	TGTGCCAGTAGTATCATCTTAAAAGAGACCCAGTACTTC
TRBV6-1	.	.	TRBJ2-1	CASKLGNEQFF	TGTGCCAGCAAGCTGGGCAATGAGCAGTTCTTC
TRBV29-1	TRBD2	few	TRBJ2-3	CSVLRLGGGTDTQYF	TGCAGCGTTCTACGATTGGGCGGGGGTACAGATACGCAGTATTTT
TRBV6-6	.	medium-sized	TRBJ2-3	CASRGLGTQYF	TGTGCCAGCAGGGGGCTCGGGACGCAGTATTTT
TRBV11-2	.	.	TRBJ2-3	CASSLKLGYPVSTDTQYF	TGTGCCAGCAGCTTAAAACTCGGCTACCCCGTAAGCACAGATACGCAGTATTTT